This T cell receptor beta chain is drawn from a study of shared clonotypes between healthy human individuals (dated by TCRdb to 2018 to 2021). Study-wide context: The cohort comprised a couple of women and three men aged 18 to 49 years. For each donor, CD4 naive and CD4 memory were each given three plates, CD8 naive was given two plates, and CD8 memory was given one plate. Blood TCR repertoires of five healthy adults were deeply sequenced to estimate repertoire size and the extent of clonotype sharing between individuals. To increase sequencing depth and limit assay-specific biases, TCR repertoire library preparation and sequencing were carried out by different laboratories using diverse techniques. Leukapheresis yielded between about 0.94 and 8.9 billion PBMCs per donor.

The CDR3 runs 14 amino acids, cysteine and phenylalanine included. Left in the record is the CDR3 DNA by itself, 42 bases read in frame from the first base. V drops 4 bases and J drops 3 bases, leaving 10 bases in between. Per the germline V gene, SNHLY is the CDR1 and FYNNEI is the CDR2. General findings and caveats noted by the study authors: Clonotypes shared by all four sorted-subset donors showed higher generation probabilities than non-shared clonotypes. Sampling was limited to blood, and TCR repertoires in tissue likely differ from TCR repertoires in blood. Even with the large sequencing depth, rarefaction of the sorted-subset datasets indicated that sequencing was incomplete. About 5% of naive CD4, around 4% of naive CD8, around 2.3% of memory CD4, and 0.35% to 0.4% of memory CD8 clonotypes were shared across several donors. The small number of donors limited the genetic and exposure-history diversity represented. Estimated clonotype richness was generally larger for naive than for memory subsets. Based on pairwise subsampling, the degree of clonotype sharing among donors was expected to be affected by sequencing depth.

The donors were healthy, HIV-negative adults with no recently reported acute infections or vaccinations. Every donor was a Caucasian adult living in Nashville, Tennessee, USA. CD4+ T cells were enriched by magnetic negative selection, after which naive cells were positively selected on CD45RA and the negative fraction was taken as the memory subset. Blood was collected by leukapheresis, and PBMCs were isolated by Ficoll-Histopaque density gradient centrifugation and then cryopreserved in liquid nitrogen vapor phase. Analytical flow cytometry was used to check the purity and quantity of each magnetically sorted T cell population. Genomic DNA was isolated from each sorted fraction and quantified by UV absorbance on a Nanodrop 2000c. This clone has only a few counts. Its cognate antigen has yet to be identified. No quality values exist for individual bases; no much larger clone is one base distant. TCR CDR3 regions were amplified from genomic DNA by multiplex PCR using the deep immunoSEQ assay. Extracted genomic DNA from each cell subset was distributed evenly across all wells of several immunoSEQ 96-well plates, and each plate was treated as a replicate. For sorted subsets, approximately 200 ng of genomic DNA, equivalent to roughly 30,000 T cell genomes, went into each replicate PCR. The purified libraries were quantified using a Qubit 3.0 fluorometer, sized with a Bioanalyzer 2100, and then quantified again using the KAPA Library Quantification kit. A separate single-read 150-cycle Illumina NextSeq 550 flow cell was used to sequence each immunoSEQ 96-well plate. The original pipeline was this. The immunoSEQ output contained only junctional sequences without quality scores, so filtering could not match that applied to full-length reads. To assign V/J genes and CDR3, sequences were annotated against IMGT germline references using PyIR, a Python wrapper for IgBLAST v1.9. Reads were removed for weak V/J assignments (E-value above 1e-6), missing CDR3, stop codons, out-of-frame junctions, or ambiguous translated residues. V3J clonotypes were defined as sequences sharing an identical inferred V gene, J gene, and CDR3 amino acid sequence. The percentage overlap between two repertoires was calculated by dividing the number of shared unique clonotypes by the size of the smaller repertoire. Three approaches were used to assess repertoire richness: RTK rarefaction, the Chao1 estimator, and Recon v2.1 estimates of unobserved clonotypes. For all TCRbeta clonotypes obtained by the gDNA method from several donors, generation probabilities were computed with OLGA. The table comes from immuneACCESS by way of TCRdb, which keeps in-frame sequences with V and J called. Part of the clones is missing from these tables; in studies checked, under half for an unresolved V gene and the rest for unknown reasons. That table supplies the V and J calls and clone size; D and trimming were determined from the DNA. The table for this sample lists more than 900,000 clones; 78% of them were counted only once. In total, the top ten clones hold 0.61% of the sample.

The receptor chain draws on TRBV2 and TRBJ1-5; the D segment could be TRBD1, given 6 matching bases. Specimen: memory CD4+ T cells from PBMCs. The cell subset or site label of this sample denotes: CD45RA-negative fraction. This TCR was sampled from a man between 18 and 35 years old in good health. Some clones in this sample may be carry-over from other donors' samples. The DNA is as follows: TGTGCCAGCAGTGGGCCGGGACACAATCAGCCCCAGCATTTT. Its product reads: CASSGPGHNQPQHF.